Listed here are 27 T cell receptor beta chains from one sample, sequenced in a study of T cell repertoires in cytomegalovirus infection. TCRdb reprocessed the reads with MiXCR, giving one entry per CDR3 protein. This sample has about 490,000 distinct CDR3 sequences, with 10% to 12% found just once. Sequences were obtained from PBMCs. These receptors were obtained from a human donor in good health (CMV status not recorded). Some clones in this sample may be carry-over from other donors' samples.

This clonotype was counted at least ten times. J is TRBJ1-1 and V is TRBV7-9; no clear D. Trimming pared 5 bases from V and 5 bases from J, leaving 15 bases between. The CDR3 length is 14 residues. Germline V gene lookup returns CDR1 SEHNR and CDR2 FQNEAQ (reference sequence). Here the CDR3 DNA reads TGTGCCAGCAGCCCCGATCGGGGTAGAACTGAAGCTTTCTTT. The encoded protein is CASSPDRGRTEAFF.

J is TRBJ2-2 and V is TRBV12-3 or TRBV12-4; tentatively, D is TRBD2 (5 bases). CDR3 length: 16 amino acids. Trimming removed 5 bases at V and 1 base at J, with 14 bases between. CDR3 nucleotide sequence: TGTGCCAGCAGTACCCTCGGACGGGAGAACACCGGGGAGCTGTTTTTT. Translation gives CASSTLGRENTGELFF.

This sequence joins TRBV2 and TRBJ2-4; D is undetermined. Germline CDR1 reads SNHLY; CDR2 reads FYNNEI. Trimming left V 7 bases short and J 0 bases short, with 16 bases between. This CDR3 region has 16 residues. CDR3 protein: CASINLRLLAKNIQYF. The CDR3 coding sequence is TGTGCCAGCATAAACTTACGCCTACTAGCCAAAAACATTCAGTACTTC.

The sample holds many counts of this clonotype. This sequence joins TRBV5-4 and TRBJ2-7; TRBD2 agrees at 12 bases. The trim removed 4 bases at V and 7 bases at J, leaving 6 bases unmatched. There are 14 residues in the CDR3. From germline, CDR1 is SGHNT and CDR2 YYREEE (reference sequence). The CDR3 DNA reads TGTGCCAGCAGCCACCCCGGACTAGCGGGAGAGCAGTACTTC. This sequence encodes CASSHPGLAGEQYF.

This chain connects TRBV30 to TRBJ2-5; D is unresolved. Germline loops: CDR1 GTSNPN, CDR2 SVGIG (reference sequence). The CDR3 runs to 11 residues. Trimming left V 4 bases short and J 2 bases short, with 5 bases between. The CDR3 sequence is CAWTEQETQYF. The CDR3 region has the DNA TGTGCCTGGACTGAACAAGAGACCCAGTACTTC.

This clonotype was recorded many times. The chain is built from TRBV7-8 and TRBJ2-7; maybe TRBD1 (6 bases). Germline V gene sequence: CDR1 SGHVS, CDR2 FQNEAQ. V was clipped by 5 bases and J by 2 bases, with 13 bases between them. The length of the CDR3 is 14 residues. DNA of the CDR3: TGTGCCAGCAGCCCAGGACAGCGCCCCTACGAGCAGTACTTC. Translating it yields CASSPGQRPYEQYF. The variable domain in full, completed from reference TRBV7-8 and TRBJ2-7, reads GAGVSQSPRYKVAKRGQDVALRCDPISGHVSLFWYQQALGQGPEFLTYFQNEAQLDKSGLPSDRFFAERPEGSVSTLKIQRTQQEDSAVYLCASSPGQRPYEQYFGPGTRLTVT.

Only a few counts were recorded for this clonotype. The chain couples TRBV5-1 to TRBJ2-5; the D is unclear. Germline V gene data show CDR1 as SGHRS and CDR2 as YFSETQ. The V end lost 4 bases, the J end lost 3 bases, and 13 bases lay between the germline ends. CDR3 size: 14 residues. The DNA for the CDR3 is TGCGCCAGCAGCCCCCGAACAATTAAAGAGACCCAGTACTTC. It yields the protein CASSPRTIKETQYF.

This clonotype was seen repeatedly, ten times or more. The chain uses TRBV3-1 and TRBJ2-3; 7 bases map to TRBD2. Per germline, CDR1 LGHDT and CDR2 YNNKEL (reference sequence). V lost 5 bases, J lost 6 bases, and 8 bases stayed unmatched. This CDR3 spans 14 amino acids. The CDR3 here is CASSTGEGGDTQYF. CDR3 coding DNA: TGTGCCAGCAGCACGGGGGAGGGAGGCGATACGCAGTATTTT.

This clonotype was seen repeatedly, ten times or more. The rearrangement links TRBV6-1 to TRBJ2-1; no firm D call. Between the trimmed V and J ends, which lost 0 bases and 15 bases, there was a span of 18 bases. The CDR3 spans 14 residues. The germline V gene has CDR1 MNHNS and CDR2 SASEGT. CDR3 amino acids: CASSEALGSHPVFF. The CDR3, as DNA: TGTGCCAGCAGTGAAGCCCTGGGGTCCCACCCTGTGTTCTTC.

This clonotype has ten or more counts. The rearrangement joins TRBV7-2 to TRBJ2-7, with TRBD1 matching over 12 bases. Losses at the gene ends were 6 bases for V and 6 bases for J; bases not matched to a gene: 9. This CDR3 is 15 amino acids long. Germline V gene lookup returns CDR1 SGHTA and CDR2 FQGNSA. CDR3 amino acids: CASRSQGQGATEQYF. CDR3 nucleotide sequence: TGTGCCAGCAGATCGCAGGGACAGGGGGCTACCGAGCAGTACTTC.

This clonotype has more than one count but fewer than ten. The chain joins TRBV7-9 to TRBJ2-1; 15 bases line up with TRBD2. Germline CDR1 SEHNR, CDR2 FQNEAQ (reference sequence). V lost 4 bases to trimming and J lost 1 base; unmatched junction nucleotides: 5. This CDR3 comprises 18 residues. CDR3 nucleotide sequence: TGTGCCAGCAGCTCGGGACTAGCGGGAGGCACGTCCTACAATGAGCAGTTCTTC. Its translation: CASSSGLAGGTSYNEQFF.

V is TRBV15 and J is TRBJ2-1; the D is unclear. The V and J ends lost 1 base and 7 bases respectively, with 8 bases between them. In germline, CDR1 is LNHNV, CDR2 YYDKDF (reference sequence). The CDR3 loop spans 13 amino acids. The CDR3 nucleotides read TGTGCCACCAGCAGAGTTAAAGCAAATGAGCAGTTCTTC. This gives the protein CATSRVKANEQFF.

J is TRBJ1-1 and V is TRBV9, with 11 nucleotides matching TRBD1. The CDR3 runs 17 residues. Germline V gene data show CDR1 as SGDLS and CDR2 as YYNGEE. Trimming removed 4 bases from V and 0 bases from J; junction bases left unmatched: 8. The CDR3 DNA reads as TGTGCCAGCAGCTTAAACCGGGACAGGGGGTTGAACACTGAAGCTTTCTTT. Translating it yields CASSLNRDRGLNTEAFF.

This clonotype was seen repeatedly, ten times or more. The rearrangement uses TRBV11-1 and TRBJ2-5, with D perhaps given as TRBD1 or TRBD2 (5 bases each). Germline-derived CDR1 and CDR2 are SGHAT and FQDESV (reference sequence). The CDR3 consists of 16 residues. The V and J ends lost 1 base and 5 bases respectively, with 17 bases between them. CDR3 DNA sequence: TGTGCCAGCAGCTTAGGGGACGAACCGACGGTGGAGACCCAGTACTTC. Amino acids: CASSLGDEPTVETQYF. Using reference TRBV11-1 and TRBJ2-5 for the parts outside the CDR3, the full variable domain is EAEVAQSPRYKITEKSQAVAFWCDPISGHATLYWYRQILGQGPELLVQFQDESVVDDSQLPKDRFSAERLKGVDSTLKIQPAELGDSAMYLCASSLGDEPTVETQYFGPGTRLLVL.

This clonotype occurred many times. V usage is TRBV10-3 and J usage is TRBJ1-1; TRBD1 matches at 8 bases. J gave up 2 bases and V 2 bases, and 4 bases lay outside the gene matches. The length of the CDR3 is 15 residues. Germline loops: CDR1 ENHRY, CDR2 SYGVKD. Written as DNA, the CDR3 is TGTGCCATCAGTGAGCGGACAGGGACAAACACTGAAGCTTTCTTT. Amino acid sequence: CAISERTGTNTEAFF.

This clonotype was seen only a few times. The chain is built from TRBV12-5 and TRBJ1-1; D is ambiguous. Looked up from germline, CDR1 is LGHNT and CDR2 is FRNRAP. This CDR3 has 14 amino acids. V gave up 7 bases and J gave up 1 base, with 13 bases separating them. The CDR3 region is CASAPRISNTEAFF. The DNA of the CDR3 is TGTGCTAGTGCCCCGCGCATTTCGAACACTGAAGCTTTCTTT.

Many counts were recorded for this clonotype. CDR3 DNA: TGTGCCAGCAGCTTGCCGGGGAACGAGCAGTACTTC. It is translated as CASSLPGNEQYF. This chain links TRBV7-8 with TRBJ2-7, with D tentatively TRBD2 (5 bases). This CDR3 contains 12 residues. CDR1 is SGHVS and CDR2 is FQNEAQ in the germline V gene. V gave up 3 bases and J gave up 5 bases, with 8 bases separating them.

This clonotype was counted many times. The V call is TRBV18, the J call TRBJ1-3; the D is unclear. The CDR3 length is 14 residues. Trimming stripped 2 bases from V and 4 bases from J, with 9 bases between. Germline-derived CDR1 and CDR2 are KGHSH and LQKENI. CDR3 loop: CASSPGGMGNTIYF. The CDR3 DNA reads TGTGCCAGCTCACCAGGAGGGATGGGAAACACCATATATTTT.

This clonotype has more than one count but fewer than ten. The chain is built from TRBV6-1 and TRBJ2-2, with D uncertain. The V end lost 7 bases, the J end lost 1 base, and 16 bases lay between the germline ends. Germline assignment: CDR1 MNHNS and CDR2 SASEGT. CDR3 length: 16 amino acids. The CDR3 is CASNWGQTMNTGELFF. Written as DNA, the CDR3 is TGTGCCAGCAATTGGGGTCAGACGATGAACACCGGGGAGCTGTTTTTT.

This clonotype was detected many times. The V call is TRBV6-5, the J call TRBJ1-2; the D is unclear. The germline CDR1 and CDR2 sequences are MNHEY and SVGAGI. The CDR3 totals 18 residues. Trimming stripped 4 bases from V and 0 bases from J, with 21 bases between. The CDR3 DNA reads as TGTGCCAGCAGTTCCCTGGGAGGAGAGGGAGCCTCTAACTATGGCTACACCTTC. It specifies CASSSLGGEGASNYGYTF.

This clonotype appeared many times. The CDR3 DNA reads as TGTGCCAGCAGCGCCGGGACTAGCGGGGTGTATGAGCAGTTCTTC. Translated, it gives CASSAGTSGVYEQFF. The rearrangement links TRBV7-3 to TRBJ2-1; 13 bases line up with TRBD2. CDR1 is SGHTA and CDR2 is FQGTGA in the germline V gene. This CDR3 comprises 15 residues. The ends lost 5 bases at V and 8 bases at J; junction bases unmatched: 6.

The sample holds many counts of this clonotype. The V call is TRBV7-2, the J call TRBJ2-3; the D is unclear. This CDR3 has 14 amino acids. Germline lookup yields CDR1 SGHTA and CDR2 FQGNSA. V was shortened by 3 bases and J by 2 bases, with 9 bases between the two germline ends. The CDR3 sequence is CASSFGPFTDTQYF. In DNA, the CDR3 is TGTGCCAGCAGCTTTGGACCCTTCACAGATACGCAGTATTTT. Supplemented by reference TRBV7-2 and TRBJ2-3, the full variable domain reads GAGVSQSPSNKVTEKGKDVELRCDPISGHTALYWYRQSLGQGLEFLIYFQGNSAPDKSGLPSDRFSAERTGGSVSTLTIQRTQQEDSAVYLCASSFGPFTDTQYFGPGTRLTVL.

The V and J genes are TRBV4-2 and TRBJ2-1, with TRBD2 as a possible D gene (5 bases). The germline V gene encodes CDR1 LGHNA and CDR2 YNFKEQ. The CDR3 has 13 residues. Deletions cut 0 bases from V and 6 bases from J, with 6 bases between. The CDR3 nucleotides read TGTGCCAGCAGCCAAGAGGGGAGCAATGAGCAGTTCTTC. Translated, it gives CASSQEGSNEQFF.

In the case of this clonotype: With a much larger clone just one base away, this may be a read error. This chain links TRBV12-3 or TRBV12-4 with TRBJ2-5; maybe TRBD2 (7 bases). CDR3 length equals 14 residues. V lost 3 bases and J 5 bases, leaving 13 bases between the germline ends. CDR3 sequence reads: CASSFGGRDETQYF. The CDR3 DNA reads TGTGCCAGCAGTTTCGGGGGGCGCGACGAGACCCAGTACTTC.

This clonotype was detected ten times or more. J is TRBJ1-2 and V is TRBV19, with D maybe TRBD1 (5 bases). Germline lookup yields CDR1 LNHDA and CDR2 SQIVND (reference sequence). Trimming removed 7 bases from V and 4 bases from J, with 13 bases in between. The CDR3 runs to 13 residues. CDR3 region: CASTLTDRYGYTF. The CDR3 DNA reads as TGTGCCAGTACCTTGACAGACCGCTATGGCTACACCTTC.

This chain's CDR3 is CASSFKGRGGEDTQYF. In DNA, the CDR3 is TGTGCCAGCAGCTTCAAGGGGCGGGGAGGAGAGGATACGCAGTATTTT. V usage is TRBV7-6 and J usage is TRBJ2-3; the D gene is possibly TRBD2 (6 bases). Deletions cut 3 bases from V and 6 bases from J, with 19 bases between. The CDR3 has 16 residues. CDR1 and CDR2 (germline): SGHVS, FNYEAQ.

The CDR3 reads CASSQSLEGETHEQFF. In nucleotides, the CDR3 is TGCGCCAGCAGTCAATCTCTGGAGGGAGAAACCCATGAGCAGTTCTTC. The V gene is TRBV23-1, the J gene TRBJ2-1; D might be TRBD2 (6 bases). TRBV23-1 belongs to the ORF category, with a function that is uncertain. Trimming shortened V by 0 bases and J by 8 bases, and 17 bases separated the two germline ends. There are 16 residues in the CDR3.